The 8 T cell receptor beta chains presented below share a single source sample, sequenced in a study of TIL therapy for anti-PD-1-resistant metastatic lung cancer. Specified time point: pre-treatment sample, taken before nivolumab and TIL therapy. Most excised metastases sampled were pleural nodules or supraclavicular lymph nodes. Sequencing used immunoSEQ v3. Method: immunoSEQ multiplex PCR; TCRdb's copy keeps in-frame clones and lacks some. The table records 12,000 or so clones, less than 75% of them present only once. Here the sequenced sample was tumor tissue, taken at baseline. Source of these receptors: a person between 25 and 80 years old with non-small cell lung cancer.

This clone was found a few times. The genes are TRBV5-1 and TRBJ1-1; TRBD1 aligns across 11 bases. From germline, CDR1 is SGHRS and CDR2 YFSETQ. CDR3 size: 15 residues. J gave up 5 bases and V 4 bases, and 7 bases lay outside the gene matches. The CDR3, as DNA: TGCGCCAGCAGCCTGGACAGGGGGCTTGATACTGAAGCTTTCTTT. It translates to CASSLDRGLDTEAFF.

About this clone: A junction end diverges from the germline sequence, so it may reflect a read error. This chain connects TRBV3-1 (or the pseudogene TRBV3-2) to TRBJ2-3, with D possibly matching TRBD1 (5 bases). The germline gives CDR1 LGHDT, CDR2 YNNKEL (reference sequence). This CDR3 spans 14 amino acids. CDR3 sequence: CASSQDSNTDTQYF. CDR3 in DNA: TGTGCCAGCAGTCAAGACAGTAACACAGATACGCAGTATTTT.

In this sample, this clone turned up once. The rearrangement links TRBV28 to TRBJ2-3; no clear D. This CDR3 is built from 17 residues. V was cut by 5 bases and J by 1 base, with 19 bases left in between. From germline, CDR1 is MDHEN and CDR2 SYDVKM. The CDR3 sequence: CASSPPTVVGRTDTQYF. The CDR3 region has the DNA TGTGCCAGCAGTCCCCCAACGGTCGTCGGTCGCACAGATACGCAGTATTTT. Drawing the rest from reference TRBV28 and TRBJ2-3, the complete variable domain is DVKVTQSSRYLVKRTGEKVFLECVQDMDHENMFWYRQDPGLGLRLIYFSYDVKMKEKGDIPEGYSVSREKKERFSLILESASTNQTSMYLCASSPPTVVGRTDTQYFGPGTRLTVL.

The chain has TRBV7-6 and TRBJ2-7; D unresolved. Germline V gene lookup returns CDR1 SGHVS and CDR2 FNYEAQ. The CDR3 has 13 residues. The germline V and J ends were trimmed by 0 bases and 5 bases, with 8 bases remaining between them. The CDR3 nucleotides are TGTGCCAGCAGCTTAGCACAGAATGACGAGCAGTACTTC. Amino acids: CASSLAQNDEQYF.

By share of the sample, this clone is medium-sized. The genes are TRBV6-6 and TRBJ1-3; 7 bases fit TRBD1. Trimming at V came to 5 bases and at J to 11 bases, leaving 12 bases not matched to a gene. In germline, CDR1 is MNHNY, CDR2 SVGAGI (reference sequence). This CDR3 spans 14 amino acids. The DNA for the CDR3 is TGTGCCAGCAGTAAGTCCCGGGACAGATTCTCCATATATTTT. Amino acids: CASSKSRDRFSIYF.

The gene calls are TRBV5-6 and TRBJ1-1; 8 positions agree with TRBD1. The CDR3 covers 14 residues. CDR1 SGHDT and CDR2 YYEEEE come from the germline V gene. The trim removed 5 bases at V and 3 bases at J, leaving 6 bases unmatched. DNA of the CDR3: TGTGCCAGCAGTTCGGACAGGGTGGACACTGAAGCTTTCTTT. Amino acid sequence: CASSSDRVDTEAFF.

The chain recombines TRBV27 with TRBJ1-2; 12 bases match TRBD1. The germline gives CDR1 MNHEY, CDR2 SMNVEV (reference sequence). J lost 3 bases, V lost 2 bases, and 7 bases had no gene match. The CDR3 covers 17 residues. CDR3 sequence reads: CASSLDGTGGFYYGYTF. CDR3 DNA sequence: TGTGCCAGCAGTTTAGATGGGACAGGGGGCTTCTACTATGGCTACACCTTC.

This clone has a handful of counts. This chain joins TRBV7-9 and TRBJ1-3; D might be TRBD1 (6 bases). CDR1 is SEHNR, CDR2 FQNEAQ, per germline (reference sequence). The ends were cut back, 5 bases at V and 0 bases at J, with 14 bases in the middle. This CDR3 is 16 amino acids long. The DNA of the CDR3 is TGTGCCAGCAGCCTCAGGGGTCAGAGCTCTGGAAACACCATATATTTT. This gives the protein CASSLRGQSSGNTIYF.